The 28 T cell receptor beta chains listed next were all sequenced from one sample in a study of patients and donors after allogeneic stem cell transplantation. MiXCR, applied by TCRdb to the RT-PCR reads, yields one record per CDR3 protein. The sample yields about a million distinct CDR3 sequences, over 15% seen once. Sequenced sample: blood, either unsorted or a sorted T cell fraction (not recorded which). These receptors were collected from a human donor who was either an allogeneic HSCT recipient or a stem cell or donor lymphocyte infusion donor (not recorded which). It is not recorded whose cells these are; they may come from a transplant donor.

The chain recombines TRBV10-3 with TRBJ1-6, with D unclear. Trimming took 9 bases from V and 8 from J, leaving 17 bases between them. The CDR3 totals 14 residues. CDR1 and CDR2 from the germline V gene are ENHRY and SYGVKD. This chain's CDR3 is CAISSGPVDSPLHF. The CDR3 bases are TGTGCCATATCTAGCGGCCCAGTGGATTCACCCCTCCACTTT.

This clonotype was recorded a few times. The gene calls are TRBV24-1 and TRBJ2-7; D might be TRBD1 (6 bases). Deletions cut 9 bases from V and 2 bases from J, with 16 bases between. The V gene's germline CDR1 is KGHDR and CDR2 SFDVKD. The CDR3 has 14 amino acids. The CDR3 bases are TGTGCCACCCTCGGGCACAGGGAGACCTACGAGCAGTACTTC. This encodes CATLGHRETYEQYF.

This chain uses TRBV27 with TRBJ2-7, with TRBD1 matching over 8 bases. CDR3 length: 14 amino acids. Germline values: CDR1 MNHEY, CDR2 SMNVEV (reference sequence). The ends lost 6 bases at V and 7 bases at J; junction bases unmatched: 11. The CDR3 protein is CASRRTGYVVEQYF. Written as DNA, the CDR3 is TGTGCCAGCAGACGGACAGGGTATGTTGTTGAGCAGTACTTC.

The sample holds a few counts of this clonotype. The gene calls are TRBV5-1 and TRBJ2-2, with 8 bases identical to TRBD1. Germline CDR1 reads SGHRS; CDR2 reads YFSETQ. This CDR3 has 15 amino acids. The J segment lost 2 bases and the V segment lost 8 bases, leaving 8 bases of the junction unmatched. CDR3 sequence reads: CASQGAPSNTGELFF. The CDR3 DNA reads as TGCGCCAGTCAGGGGGCGCCCAGTAACACCGGGGAGCTGTTTTTT.

This clonotype was seen more than once but under ten times. V usage is TRBV4-3 and J usage is TRBJ1-1; 8 nucleotides align to TRBD1. This CDR3 has 16 amino acids. V trimming: 4 bases; J trimming: 3 bases; junction bases outside the gene matches: 10. The germline CDR1 and CDR2 sequences are LGHNA and YSLEER. The CDR3 sequence is CASSRTPDRADTEAFF. The CDR3 DNA reads as TGCGCCAGCAGCCGCACGCCGGACAGGGCGGACACTGAAGCTTTCTTT.

This clonotype was picked up many times. The rearrangement joins TRBV4-2 to TRBJ2-1, with 7 nucleotides matching TRBD2. In germline, CDR1 is LGHNA, CDR2 YNFKEQ. The trim removed 0 bases at V and 6 bases at J, leaving 8 bases unmatched. This CDR3 is built from 16 residues. Here the CDR3 DNA reads TGTGCCAGCAGCCAAGAAGAGGGAGGGCTCCCCAATGAGCAGTTCTTC. As protein: CASSQEEGGLPNEQFF.

The J gene is TRBJ2-2, the V gene TRBV4-2; the D gene is possibly TRBD1 (5 bases). Between the trimmed V and J ends, which lost 0 bases and 2 bases, there was a span of 10 bases. Germline V gene sequence: CDR1 LGHNA, CDR2 YNFKEQ. The CDR3 covers 16 residues. The CDR3 sequence: CASSQDPGINTGELFF. The CDR3 DNA reads as TGTGCCAGCAGCCAAGATCCAGGGATAAACACCGGGGAGCTGTTTTTT.

The chain uses TRBV6-2 or TRBV6-3 and TRBJ2-3, with D unresolved. The CDR3 consists of 12 residues. Germline CDR1 and CDR2: MNHEY and SVGEGT. The V end was cut by 4 bases, the J end by 8 bases, with 10 bases between. Here the CDR3 reads CASSLTMGTQYF. The CDR3 bases are TGTGCCAGCAGTTTAACCATGGGTACGCAGTATTTT.

This chain links TRBV20-1 with TRBJ1-5; no clear D. CDR1 and CDR2 from the germline V gene are DFQATT and SNEGSKA (reference sequence). This CDR3 has 13 residues. Trimming removed 0 bases at V and 7 bases at J, with 10 bases between. The CDR3 loop reads CSARDEVQQPQHF. CDR3 nucleotides: TGCAGTGCTAGAGATGAGGTACAGCAGCCCCAGCATTTT.

The rearrangement uses TRBV11-1 and TRBJ1-2; D is unclear. This CDR3 has 15 residues. Trimming took 0 bases from V and 8 from J, leaving 16 bases between them. CDR1 and CDR2 (germline): SGHAT, FQDESV (reference sequence). The CDR3 protein is CASSLAAASAGGYTF. The DNA of the CDR3 is TGTGCCAGCAGCTTAGCCGCCGCGTCGGCGGGAGGCTACACCTTC. Combining the CDR3 with reference TRBV11-1 and TRBJ1-2 gives the whole variable domain EAEVAQSPRYKITEKSQAVAFWCDPISGHATLYWYRQILGQGPELLVQFQDESVVDDSQLPKDRFSAERLKGVDSTLKIQPAELGDSAMYLCASSLAAASAGGYTFGSGTRLTVV.

This clonotype was found a few times. The chain combines TRBV12-3 or TRBV12-4 with TRBJ1-6; D gene uncertain. CDR3 length equals 11 residues. Trimming cost V 5 bases and J 9 bases, with 5 bases left between them. The CDR3 here is CASSIGSPLHF. CDR3 sequence (DNA): TGTGCCAGCAGTATAGGTTCACCCCTCCACTTT.

This chain uses TRBV20-1 with TRBJ2-1; maybe TRBD2 (5 bases). From germline, CDR1 is DFQATT and CDR2 SNEGSKA (reference sequence). This CDR3 contains 10 residues. Trimming removed 3 bases from V and 8 bases from J, with 5 bases in between. CDR3 in DNA: TGCAGTGCTAGGCGGGATGAGCAGTTCTTC. This gives the protein CSARRDEQFF.

The genes are TRBV20-1 and TRBJ1-5, with D tentatively TRBD1 (6 bases). V was shortened by 4 bases and J by 5 bases, with 12 bases between the two germline ends. Germline-derived CDR1 and CDR2 are DFQATT and SNEGSKA (reference sequence). The CDR3 length is 13 residues. CDR3 coding DNA: TGCAGTGCTACAGGGGTTACCCATCAGCCCCAGCATTTT. Translating gives CSATGVTHQPQHF.

This clonotype was detected ten times or more. The rearrangement uses TRBV20-1 and TRBJ1-5, with D hard to call. Trimming pared 3 bases from V and 1 base from J, leaving 7 bases between. The CDR3 is made up of 13 amino acids. Per the germline V gene, CDR1 is DFQATT and CDR2 is SNEGSKA (reference sequence). CDR3 residues: CSARPPSNQPQHF. The CDR3 DNA is TGCAGTGCTAGGCCCCCGAGCAATCAGCCCCAGCATTTT.

This clonotype was detected a few times. The V and J genes are TRBV5-1 and TRBJ2-7; TRBD2 matches at 10 bases. Germline trimming cut 5 bases from V and 1 base from J; bases unmatched to any gene: 6. Germline assignment: CDR1 SGHRS and CDR2 YFSETQ. CDR3 length: 15 residues. This CDR3 is CASRTWTSGSYEQYF. CDR3 coding DNA: TGCGCCAGCAGGACCTGGACTAGCGGTTCCTACGAGCAGTACTTC.

This clonotype was observed a few times. This chain links TRBV5-1 with TRBJ1-1; D remains ambiguous. The CDR3 is 12 residues long. CDR1 is SGHRS and CDR2 is YFSETQ in the germline V gene. V was clipped by 0 bases and J by 10 bases, with 10 bases between them. The CDR3 nucleotides read TGCGCCAGCAGCTTGGACAGTTTCGGAGCTTTCTTT. Protein product: CASSLDSFGAFF. The variable domain in full, completed from reference TRBV5-1 and TRBJ1-1, reads KAGVTQTPRYLIKTRGQQVTLSCSPISGHRSVSWYQQTPGQGLQFLFEYFSETQRNKGNFPGRFSGRQFSNSRSEMNVSTLELGDSALYLCASSLDSFGAFFGQGTRLTVV.

This clonotype was seen repeatedly, ten times or more. The V and J genes are TRBV20-1 and TRBJ1-1; the D is unclear. This CDR3 has 10 amino acids. The V and J ends lost 6 bases and 11 bases respectively, with 13 bases between them. Per germline, CDR1 DFQATT and CDR2 SNEGSKA (reference sequence). CDR3 sequence reads: CSAEAPPAFF. As DNA, the CDR3 is TGCAGTGCCGAGGCCCCGCCGGCTTTCTTT.

This clonotype was recorded a few times. The chain combines TRBV5-4 with TRBJ2-3; 8 bases agree with TRBD2. Germline CDR1 and CDR2: SGHNT and YYREEE (reference sequence). The CDR3 spans 15 residues. With V trimmed by 2 bases and J by 4 bases, 6 bases remained unmatched. CDR3 residues: CASSLSGSVSDTQYF. The CDR3 nucleotides read TGTGCCAGCAGCTTAAGCGGGAGTGTCTCAGATACGCAGTATTTT.

The V gene is TRBV11-2, the J gene TRBJ1-1; D ambiguous. From germline, CDR1 is SGHAT and CDR2 FQNNGV. The CDR3 extends over 15 amino acids. The germline V and J ends were trimmed by 1 base and 0 bases, with 9 bases remaining between them. Here the CDR3 reads CASSLVRRLNTEAFF. DNA for the CDR3: TGTGCCAGCAGCTTAGTGCGCAGGTTGAACACTGAAGCTTTCTTT.

The V call is TRBV20-1, the J call TRBJ2-3; D is unclear. Per the germline V gene, CDR1 is DFQATT and CDR2 is SNEGSKA (reference sequence). The germline V and J ends were trimmed by 8 bases and 2 bases, with 11 bases remaining between them. The CDR3 extends over 12 amino acids. The CDR3 bases are TGCAGTTCCGGGTCTTACACAGATACGCAGTATTTT. This gives the protein CSSGSYTDTQYF.

The rearrangement links TRBV12-3 or TRBV12-4 to TRBJ2-2; D may be TRBD2 (6 bases). The CDR3 is 16 residues long. V was trimmed by 2 bases and J by 1 base, leaving 11 bases between them. The CDR3, as DNA: TGTGCCAGCAGTTTACGGCGCGGGGAGAACACCGGGGAGCTGTTTTTT. This sequence encodes CASSLRRGENTGELFF.

This clonotype was seen many times. The chain joins TRBV7-2 to TRBJ2-7; D gene unclear. The CDR3 totals 13 residues. Per the germline V gene, CDR1 is SGHTA and CDR2 is FQGNSA. V shed 4 bases and J shed 3 bases, with 10 bases lying between them. CDR3 protein: CASSSNPNYEQYF. The CDR3 nucleotides read TGTGCCAGCAGCTCAAACCCTAACTACGAGCAGTACTTC.

This clonotype appeared a few times. The V call is TRBV9, the J call TRBJ1-1; TRBD1 matches 8 bases. The CDR3 is made up of 16 amino acids. The V gene end was trimmed by 0 bases and the J gene end by 4 bases; junction bases not matched to a gene: 8. Germline CDR1 is SGDLS and CDR2 is YYNGEE. CDR3: CASSVGLRGLGTEAFF. CDR3 in DNA: TGTGCCAGCAGCGTAGGGCTCAGGGGGCTGGGCACTGAAGCTTTCTTT. The entire variable domain, with the rest obtained from reference TRBV9 and TRBJ1-1, is as follows: DSGVTQTPKHLITATGQRVTLRCSPRSGDLSVYWYQQSLDQGLQFLIQYYNGEERAKGNILERFSAQQFPDLHSELNLSSLELGDSALYFCASSVGLRGLGTEAFFGQGTRLTVV.

This chain uses TRBV29-1 with TRBJ1-2, with D unclear. The CDR3 spans 13 residues. CDR1 is SQVTM, CDR2 ANQGSEA, per germline. CDR3 loop: CNPRQASNYGYTF. CDR3 nucleotide sequence: TGCAACCCACGGCAGGCATCTAACTATGGCTACACCTTC.

This chain connects TRBV5-1 to TRBJ2-1; the D call may be TRBD1 or TRBD2 (5 bases each). V was cut by 3 bases and J by 14 bases, with 12 bases left in between. The CDR3 is made up of 11 amino acids. Germline CDR1 reads SGHRS; CDR2 reads YFSETQ. The CDR3 region is CASSSGTEKFF. DNA for the CDR3: TGCGCCAGCAGCTCCGGGACGGAGAAGTTCTTC. The full variable domain, completed using reference TRBV5-1 and TRBJ2-1, is KAGVTQTPRYLIKTRGQQVTLSCSPISGHRSVSWYQQTPGQGLQFLFEYFSETQRNKGNFPGRFSGRQFSNSRSEMNVSTLELGDSALYLCASSSGTEKFFGPGTRLTVL.

This clonotype was detected many times. This CDR3 is CASSLGRQNEQYF. The CDR3 region has the DNA TGCGCCAGCAGCTTGGGGCGCCAGAACGAGCAGTACTTC. The chain carries TRBV5-1 and TRBJ2-7, with D uncertain. CDR1 is SGHRS and CDR2 is YFSETQ in the germline V gene. CDR3 length: 13 residues. The ends were cut back, 0 bases at V and 5 bases at J, with 9 bases in the middle.

This chain links TRBV4-3 with TRBJ1-1, with TRBD1 as a possible D gene (6 bases). Germline V gene lookup returns CDR1 LGHNA and CDR2 YSLEER. V gave up 4 bases and J gave up 11 bases, with 11 bases separating them. The CDR3 runs to 11 residues. The CDR3 loop reads CASSRGRAAFF. The DNA for the CDR3 is TGCGCCAGCAGCCGGGGGCGGGCGGCTTTCTTT.

V is TRBV4-1 and J is TRBJ1-4, with D unclear. Germline assignment: CDR1 MGHRA and CDR2 YSYEKL. There are 15 residues in the CDR3. Trimming removed 4 bases from V and 3 bases from J, with 12 bases in between. The CDR3 coding sequence is TGCGCCAGCAGCCCTTGGGTTAGGTCTAATGAAAAACTGTTTTTT. Protein sequence: CASSPWVRSNEKLFF.